The rows below give T cell receptor beta chains drawn from one sample of a study of OX40 agonist ivuxolimab in advanced cancers. Produced via immunoSEQ multiplex PCR; TCRdb's table is partial and in-frame only. The sample carries about 27,000 clones, roughly 80% recorded once. Here the sequenced sample was CD4+ or CD8+ T cells sorted from blood, taken in a trial of the OX40 agonist ivuxolimab. The receptor source for this set is an adult with an advanced solid tumor such as melanoma, head and neck, liver or kidney cancer. The CDR3 runs from the conserved cysteine through the conserved F or W. D genes are given only for firm matches. Part of the rows lack a size; the others show once, few, many or a class for expanded clones.

v_gene	d_gene	abundance	j_gene	CDR3aa	CDR3nt
TRBV19	TRBD1	few	TRBJ2-3	CASSSDRGADTQYF	TGTGCCAGTAGCTCGGACAGGGGAGCAGATACGCAGTATTTT
TRBV6-5	-	-	TRBJ1-4	CASSYGGAAAEKLFF	TGTGCCAGCAGTTATGGAGGGGCCGCGGCTGAAAAACTGTTTTTT
TRBV27	TRBD1	-	TRBJ2-1	CASSPYLPGQGNSEQFF	TGTGCCAGCAGCCCGTACCTACCGGGACAGGGGAACAGTGAGCAGTTCTTC
TRBV13	TRBD1	-	TRBJ2-7	CASSSHLWDSSYEQYF	TGTGCCAGCAGCTCCCACCTCTGGGACAGCTCCTACGAGCAGTACTTC
TRBV6-5	TRBD1	-	TRBJ1-6	CASSYSPGGGSPLHF	TGTGCCAGCAGTTACTCTCCAGGGGGCGGATCACCCCTCCACTTT
TRBV30	-	-	TRBJ2-3	CAWSGGGQNTQYF	TGTGCCTGGAGTGGAGGGGGGCAGAATACGCAGTATTTT
TRBV29-1	-	few	TRBJ1-4	CSVGIVVSTNEKLFF	TGCAGCGTGGGTATTGTTGTTTCAACTAATGAAAAACTGTTTTTT
TRBV7-9	-	-	TRBJ2-2	CASSLLGDTGELFF	TGTGCCAGCAGCTTACTCGGGGACACCGGGGAGCTGTTTTTT
TRBV6-1	-	once	TRBJ1-1	CASSAGAEAFF	TGTGCCAGCAGTGCTGGGGCGGAAGCTTTCTTT
TRBV7-2	-	few	TRBJ2-7	CASRRNGIYEQYF	TGTGCCAGCAGACGTAATGGGATCTACGAGCAGTACTTC
TRBV20-1	-	-	TRBJ2-1	CSGSSYNEQFF	TGCAGTGGAAGCTCCTACAACGAGCAGTTCTTC
TRBV29-1	-	-	TRBJ2-1	CSVPYLVGNEQFF	TGCAGCGTGCCCTATTTGGTGGGGAATGAGCAGTTCTTC
TRBV2	TRBD1	-	TRBJ1-2	CASGGDSYGYTF	TGTGCCTCCGGGGGGGACAGCTATGGCTACACCTTC
TRBV2	-	-	TRBJ2-1	CASRGSERSYNEQFF	TGTGCCAGCCGAGGTTCTGAGCGCTCCTACAATGAGCAGTTCTTC
TRBV7-3	-	-	TRBJ2-4	CASSPRADGYDKNIQYF	TGTGCCAGCAGCCCAAGGGCGGATGGTTACGACAAAAACATTCAGTACTTC
TRBV5-1	TRBD1	-	TRBJ2-3	CASSSGTGWEDTQYF	TGCGCCAGCAGCTCGGGGACAGGGTGGGAAGATACGCAGTATTTT
TRBV7-2	TRBD2	-	TRBJ2-1	CASSLSTSGVFQFF	TGTGCCAGCAGCCTGTCGACTAGCGGGGTTTTTCAGTTCTTC
TRBV19	-	few	TRBJ1-2	CASTPRVDEAFYGYTF	TGTGCCAGTACCCCTAGGGTGGACGAGGCATTTTATGGCTACACCTTC
TRBV7-3	-	-	TRBJ2-2	CASSLGGHANTGELFF	TGTGCCAGCAGCTTAGGAGGGCATGCGAACACCGGGGAGCTGTTTTTT
TRBV5-1	-	-	TRBJ1-4	CASSPKTTNEKLFF	TGCGCCAGCAGTCCCAAAACAACTAATGAAAAACTGTTTTTT
TRBV10-2	-	-	TRBJ2-2	CASWGGGPAGELFF	TGCGCCAGTTGGGGAGGGGGCCCAGCCGGGGAGCTGTTTTTT
TRBV6-5	-	-	TRBJ2-3	CASSWRGTDTQYF	TGTGCCAGCAGTTGGAGGGGTACAGATACGCAGTATTTT
TRBV5-1	-	-	TRBJ1-2	CASSLGRSDGYTF	TGCGCCAGCAGCTTGGGTAGATCCGATGGCTACACCTTC
TRBV19	-	-	TRBJ1-4	CASSIVWREKLFF	TGTGCCAGTAGTATAGTATGGCGGGAAAAACTGTTTTTT
TRBV20-1	-	-	TRBJ1-1	CSAQKRGEAFF	TGCAGTGCCCAAAAAAGGGGAGAAGCTTTCTTT
TRBV2	-	once	TRBJ1-3	CASSDGRLDRSGNTIYF	TGTGCCAGCAGCGATGGGCGGCTCGACAGGAGCGGAAACACCATATATTTT
TRBV2	-	-	TRBJ2-3	CASRADTDTDTQYF	TGTGCCAGCAGGGCGGACACGGACACAGATACGCAGTATTTT
TRBV5-1	-	few	TRBJ2-3	CASSLGNPTDTQYF	TGCGCCAGCAGCTTGGGCAACCCCACAGATACGCAGTATTTT
TRBV12-5	-	-	TRBJ2-2	CASGSQGSNTGELFF	TGTGCTAGTGGTTCCCAGGGTTCGAACACCGGGGAGCTGTTTTTT
TRBV5-4	TRBD1	-	TRBJ1-6	CASSLGQGGYSPLHF	TGTGCCAGCAGCTTAGGACAGGGAGGGTATTCACCCCTCCACTTT
TRBV5-1	TRBD1	-	TRBJ1-3	CASSVGTGFGNTIYF	TGCGCCAGCAGCGTCGGGACAGGGTTCGGAAACACCATATATTTT
TRBV4-2	-	-	TRBJ1-1	CASSPRWVGEAFF	TGTGCCAGCAGCCCCCGTTGGGTCGGTGAAGCTTTCTTT